This TCR beta chain was recorded in a study of regulatory T cells in long-lasting Graves disease. There are many counts of this clonotype. Antigen specificity is unknown. Through Arm-PCR of CDR3 regions and iRepertoire HTBI primers, TCR beta libraries were built. TCRdb re-called the multiplex PCR reads with MiXCR, one entry per CDR3 protein. The table has about 430,000 distinct CDR3 sequences, over 12% seen once; the top ten hold approximately 7.6%. General study findings and limits: There were preferences for TRBV28, TRBJ1-2 and TRBJ2-5 in persistent disease.

V was cut by 3 bases and J by 6 bases, with 11 bases left in between. The CDR3 loop spans 13 amino acids. The germline CDR1 and CDR2 sequences are SNHLY and FYNNEI. Time point defined: newly diagnosed GD, antithyroid drugs for less than 3 months. The TCR library was made from RNA that had been extracted from PBMCs in TRIzol. These sequences were also reported in another study, on T cells in Graves' hyperthyroidism and ophthalmopathy. That report notes: The study excluded patients with uncontrolled infection, other autoimmune disease, pregnancy or lactation. With a median lead of roughly 6.8 months before onset, the model predicted ophthalmopathy.

The genes are TRBV2 and TRBJ1-2, with D perhaps TRBD1 (5 bases). Sequencing was performed on peripheral blood mononuclear cells (PBMCs), taken at new diagnosis, from a patient treated with antithyroid drugs. The receptor comes from a woman between 35 and 50 years old with Graves disease. CDR3 protein: CASSDRVANGYTF. The DNA of the CDR3 is TGTGCCAGCAGTGACAGGGTGGCGAATGGCTACACCTTC.